This T cell receptor beta chain originates from a study of T cell responses to AZD1222 COVID-19 vaccine. With V trimmed by 5 bases and J by 2 bases, 10 bases remained unmatched. Germline V gene sequence: CDR1 MDHEN, CDR2 SYDVKM. There are 16 residues in the CDR3. Whole-study findings and limits: Vaccine-associated CD4 TCRs ranged over spike, dominating at 160-218 and 743-854.

In the case of this clone: As yet, its antigen is unknown.

Sequencing used immunoSEQ multiplex PCR; TCRdb keeps in-frame clones, though not all of them. This sample has about 160,000 clones, with 85% to 95% found just once. Pooling was applied to second doses at about 4 or about 12 weeks. This sequence was found in an adult who received the AZD1222 COVID-19 vaccine. The sequences come from peripheral blood, collected 28 days after the second AZD1222 dose. The chain combines TRBV28 with TRBJ2-3; 7 bases are shared with TRBD1. The DNA of the CDR3 is TGTGCCAGCAGTCCATATCGACAGGGCCTCACAGATACGCAGTATTTT. This gives the protein CASSPYRQGLTDTQYF.